A selection of T cell receptor beta chains follows, all from one sample in a study of early T cells in non-severe SARS-CoV-2 infection. TCRdb re-analysed the 5' RACE reads in MiXCR, keeping a single row per CDR3 protein. Of 15,000 to 20,000 distinct CDR3 sequences listed, approximately 5.4% are singletons. Sequenced input: whole blood. These receptors originate from an adult who was a healthcare worker with PCR-confirmed SARS-CoV-2 infection or an uninfected control (not recorded which). Both conserved end residues are part of each CDR3. The D gene is left open where the match is weak. Only part of the rows carry a size: once, few, many, or a class if the clone is expanded.

DNA	CDR3	size	V	J	D
TGTGCCAGCACCCGGGGGGACATTTACGATGAGCAGTTCTTC	CASTRGDIYDEQFF	many	TRBV21-1	TRBJ2-1	-
TGTGCCAGCGCTGAGGGACAGGCGAACACTGAAGCTTTCTTT	CASAEGQANTEAFF	few	TRBV18	TRBJ1-1	TRBD1
TGTGCCAGCAGTTACATCCAGGGGAATGAGCAGTTCTTC	CASSYIQGNEQFF	many	TRBV7-3	TRBJ2-1	-
TGTGCCAGCAGCCGCCGCGTCGGACAGAGGAACACTGAAGCTTTCTTT	CASSRRVGQRNTEAFF	many	TRBV7-2	TRBJ1-1	-
TGTGCCAGCAGTGGCTTTTTGAGGGGGCAAGATGGCTACACCTTC	CASSGFLRGQDGYTF	-	TRBV12-3/TRBV12-4	TRBJ1-2	TRBD1
TGTGCCAGCAGTTTTGCTACGGGCCGGGGGACTAGCGGGAGTGCACACTCTAGCACAGATACGCAGTATTTT	CASSFATGRGTSGSAHSSTDTQYF	-	TRBV12-3/TRBV12-4	TRBJ2-3	TRBD2
TGTGCCAGCAGTCCCTGGCAGCCCACAGATACGCAGTATTTT	CASSPWQPTDTQYF	few	TRBV27	TRBJ2-3	-
TGTGCCAGCAGCTTTCGGACTAGCGGGAGGGCCACCGGGGAGCTGTTTTTT	CASSFRTSGRATGELFF	few	TRBV7-6	TRBJ2-2	TRBD2
TGCAGTGCTACGCGACAGGGCTCACCCTATGGCTACACCTTC	CSATRQGSPYGYTF	many	TRBV20-1	TRBJ1-2	TRBD1
TGTGCCAGCAGCTTAGGTTCCGGGAGTCGGGGTGAGCAGTTCTTC	CASSLGSGSRGEQFF	many	TRBV7-9	TRBJ2-1	-
TGCAGTGCTAGAGACGGGAGGGGGGAAGAGACCCAGTACTTC	CSARDGRGEETQYF	-	TRBV20-1	TRBJ2-5	TRBD2
TGTGCCAGCAGCGGTAGCGGGAGGGCGGACACAGATACGCAGTATTTT	CASSGSGRADTDTQYF	-	TRBV11-2	TRBJ2-3	TRBD2
TGTGCCAGCAGGTGGACAGCCTCTAGCTCCTACAATGAGCAGTTCTTC	CASRWTASSSYNEQFF	many	TRBV6-5	TRBJ2-1	-
TGTGCCAGTAGTATCCGACAGGGGCACAATCAGCCCCAGCATTTT	CASSIRQGHNQPQHF	many	TRBV19	TRBJ1-5	TRBD1
TGTGCCAGCAGCCACCCAGGGGGGGAGCTGTTTTTT	CASSHPGGELFF	-	TRBV11-2	TRBJ2-2	-
TGTGCCAGCAGTGGGGACATGTATGGCTACACCTTC	CASSGDMYGYTF	many	TRBV12-3/TRBV12-4	TRBJ1-2	-
TGTGCTAGTGGTTTCACGGGAGGGCAAGAGACCCAGTACTTC	CASGFTGGQETQYF	few	TRBV12-5	TRBJ2-5	TRBD2